The 21 T cell receptor beta chains listed next were all sequenced from one sample in a study of human T cells and chemical hapten exposure. The time point: patch test 2, 6 weeks after DPC sensitization. Noted treatment: therapeutic diphenylcyclopropenone sensitization with weekly scalp DPC. MiXCR, applied by TCRdb to the RACE reads, yields one record per CDR3 protein. The profile covers 65,000 to 95,000 distinct CDR3 sequences, with about 6.6% appearing a single time and 1% to 1.5% taken by the ten largest. Sequences were derived from whole blood, sampled in connection with sensitization to the hapten diphenylcyclopropenone (DPC). These receptors all come from a woman between 25 and 40 years old with alopecia areata. Some clones in this sample may be carry-over from other donors' samples.

This clonotype was seen many times. J is TRBJ2-1 and V is TRBV5-6, with D tentatively TRBD2 (6 bases). The length of the CDR3 is 16 residues. Germline values: CDR1 SGHDT, CDR2 YYEEEE. V lost 0 bases, J lost 0 bases, and 10 bases lay in between. The CDR3 DNA follows: TGTGCCAGCAGCTTGGTGTACGGGAGCTCCTACAATGAGCAGTTCTTC. It encodes CASSLVYGSSYNEQFF.

At least ten counts were recorded for this clonotype. V usage is TRBV7-2 and J usage is TRBJ1-5, with 10 bases that match TRBD1. CDR1 SGHTA and CDR2 FQGNSA come from the germline V gene. There are 15 residues in the CDR3. Unmatched junction bases numbered 2, after V lost 5 bases and J lost 1 base. The CDR3 reads CASSRTGGSNQPQHF. Here the CDR3 DNA reads TGTGCCAGCAGCCGGACAGGGGGGAGCAATCAGCCCCAGCATTTT.

Many counts were recorded for this clonotype. CDR3 bases: TGTGCCAGCAGCGAGGGCGTGGGTGCCCTCTATGGCTACACCTTC. This sequence encodes CASSEGVGALYGYTF. This rearrangement joins TRBV7-2 to TRBJ1-2; D is undetermined. The germline V gene has CDR1 SGHTA and CDR2 FQGNSA. The CDR3 is 15 amino acids. V lost 5 bases to trimming and J lost 4 bases, with 17 bases between them.

This clonotype was found many times. The V call is TRBV5-1, the J call TRBJ2-5; D not certain. Trimming removed 2 bases from V and 5 bases from J, with 7 bases in between. This CDR3 has 12 amino acids. CDR1 and CDR2 from the germline V gene are SGHRS and YFSETQ. This CDR3 reads CASSLTNETQYF. CDR3 nucleotide sequence: TGCGCCAGCAGCTTAACCAATGAGACCCAGTACTTC.

This clonotype has a count of ten or more. The chain has TRBV29-1 and TRBJ2-1; D tentatively fits TRBD1 or TRBD2 (5 bases each). V was shortened by 3 bases and J by 2 bases, with 14 bases between the two germline ends. This CDR3 is built from 15 residues. Germline V gives CDR1 SQVTM, CDR2 ANQGSEA. Written as DNA, the CDR3 is TGCAGCGTTGACGGGGCGGACACGACCTACAATGAGCAGTTCTTC. Its protein product is CSVDGADTTYNEQFF.

This chain joins TRBV6-5 and TRBJ1-1; D is unclear. Trimming shortened V by 0 bases and J by 1 base, and 3 bases separated the two germline ends. The CDR3 is 13 amino acids. The germline V gene encodes CDR1 MNHEY and CDR2 SVGAGI. CDR3: CASSYSRNTEAFF. DNA of the CDR3: TGTGCCAGCAGTTACTCCCGGAACACTGAAGCTTTCTTT.

A few counts support this clonotype. The J gene is TRBJ2-3, the V gene TRBV5-1, with 8 bases aligning to TRBD1. The junction had 8 bases not matched to a gene; V was cut back by 4 bases and J by 4 bases. Germline lookup yields CDR1 SGHRS and CDR2 YFSETQ. The CDR3 totals 15 residues. The CDR3 DNA reads TGCGCCAGCAGCGCGGACAGGGCTGATGCAGATACGCAGTATTTT. Amino acid sequence: CASSADRADADTQYF.

The V and J genes are TRBV3-1 and TRBJ1-1, with TRBD1 matching over 7 bases. The V and J ends lost 4 bases and 4 bases, in that order; junction bases with no gene match: 9. Germline V gene lookup returns CDR1 LGHDT and CDR2 YNNKEL (reference sequence). This CDR3 has 15 amino acids. This chain's CDR3 is CASSPRQGLVTEAFF. In DNA, the CDR3 is TGTGCCAGCAGCCCTCGACAGGGCTTGGTCACTGAAGCTTTCTTT.

V is TRBV5-1 and J is TRBJ2-5, with D tentatively TRBD2 (7 bases). V dropped 1 base and J dropped 4 bases, with 14 bases sitting between them. CDR3 length equals 15 residues. Germline CDR1 is SGHRS and CDR2 is YFSETQ. CDR3 region: CASSLRGGPPETQYF. CDR3 nucleotide sequence: TGCGCCAGCAGCTTGAGGGGGGGCCCCCCAGAGACCCAGTACTTC.

This clonotype was seen at least ten times. The V call is TRBV7-3, the J call TRBJ1-2; the D gene is possibly TRBD1 (5 bases). CDR1 SGHTA and CDR2 FQGTGA come from the germline V gene. This CDR3 region has 15 residues. V gave up 5 bases and J gave up 4 bases, with 17 bases separating them. The CDR3 nucleotides are TGTGCCAGCAGCCTGAACCCCGGGACCCCCTATGGCTACACCTTC. Translated, it gives CASSLNPGTPYGYTF.

This clonotype was picked up many times. The V and J genes are TRBV9 and TRBJ1-6, with 7 bases identical to TRBD1. V lost 4 bases to trimming and J lost 10 bases; unmatched junction nucleotides: 8. Germline CDR1 is SGDLS and CDR2 is YYNGEE. CDR3 length: 14 residues. The CDR3 spells CASSPWQGESPLHF. CDR3 DNA sequence: TGTGCCAGCAGCCCTTGGCAGGGGGAATCACCCCTCCACTTT. Full variable domain (remainder filled in from reference TRBV9 and TRBJ1-6): DSGVTQTPKHLITATGQRVTLRCSPRSGDLSVYWYQQSLDQGLQFLIQYYNGEERAKGNILERFSAQQFPDLHSELNLSSLELGDSALYFCASSPWQGESPLHFGNGTRLTVT.

This clonotype was recorded a few times. This chain links TRBV29-1 with TRBJ2-4; D is uncertain. This CDR3 spans 13 amino acids. Trimming cost V 5 bases and J 2 bases, with 10 bases left between them. Germline values: CDR1 SQVTM, CDR2 ANQGSEA. CDR3 nucleotides: TGCAGCGTTCCCGACAATTCCAAAAACATTCAGTACTTC. Residues: CSVPDNSKNIQYF.

The table lists this clonotype with a few counts. The V and J genes are TRBV14 and TRBJ2-1; tentatively, D is TRBD2 (6 bases). V shed 4 bases and J shed 5 bases, with 15 bases lying between them. Germline CDR1 reads SGHDN; CDR2 reads FVKESK. The CDR3 sequence is 15 residues long. CDR3 DNA: TGTGCCAGCAGCCTACTAGCTCCGGGTGACAATGAGCAGTTCTTC. It encodes CASSLLAPGDNEQFF.

This clonotype was seen ten or more times. The chain links TRBV6-5 to TRBJ2-1; TRBD2 matches 9 bases. Losses at the gene ends were 5 bases for V and 9 bases for J; bases not matched to a gene: 11. The CDR3 is made up of 15 amino acids. The germline V gene encodes CDR1 MNHEY and CDR2 SVGAGI. The chain's CDR3 is CASSPRSGGRSEQFF. The CDR3 DNA reads TGTGCCAGCAGTCCCCGGAGCGGGGGGAGATCTGAGCAGTTCTTC.

This clonotype was picked up a small number of times. The V call is TRBV9, the J call TRBJ2-2; no firm D call. The CDR3 consists of 15 residues. Germline values: CDR1 SGDLS, CDR2 YYNGEE. Trimming cost V 1 base and J 0 bases, with 7 bases left between them. Here the CDR3 DNA reads TGTGCCAGCAGCGTACTGGATTCGAACACCGGGGAGCTGTTTTTT. As protein: CASSVLDSNTGELFF.

In DNA form, the CDR3 reads TGTGCCAGCAGCCCCCGGGTCTGGCCACCTAATGAAAAACTGTTTTTT. Its protein is CASSPRVWPPNEKLFF. The chain has TRBV7-9 and TRBJ1-4; the D is unclear. Trimming took 5 bases from V and 3 from J, leaving 16 bases between them. The CDR3 length is 16 residues. Per germline, CDR1 SEHNR and CDR2 FQNEAQ (reference sequence).

J is TRBJ1-3 and V is TRBV6-1; D gene uncertain. Germline V gene data show CDR1 as MNHNS and CDR2 as SASEGT. The CDR3 covers 17 residues. V was trimmed by 5 bases and J by 0 bases, leaving 17 bases between them. The CDR3 nucleotides read TGTGCCAGCAGTACCAGCGACGTCTGGGGCTCTGGAAACACCATATATTTT. Protein: CASSTSDVWGSGNTIYF.

The chain recombines TRBV27 with TRBJ2-3; D uncertain. Deletions cut 7 bases from V and 2 bases from J, with 13 bases between. The germline gives CDR1 MNHEY, CDR2 SMNVEV (reference sequence). This CDR3 has 14 amino acids. CDR3 region: CASTNLRSTDTQYF. Here the CDR3 DNA reads TGTGCCAGCACCAACCTTCGGTCCACAGATACGCAGTATTTT.

With regard to this clonotype: A read error may be the cause here, since a much bigger clone is one base away. The chain is built from TRBV6-1 and TRBJ1-2, with 7 bases aligning to TRBD1. The germline CDR1 and CDR2 sequences are MNHNS and SASEGT. The CDR3 is made up of 14 amino acids. CDR3 in DNA: TGTGCCAGCCAGTCGACAGGGTCTAACTATGGCTACGCCTTC. Amino acids: CASQSTGSNYGYAF.

In its sample, this clonotype was seen once. This clone may be a read error of a much larger clone one base away. This CDR3 is CASRDDSFYNF. CDR3 DNA: TGTGCCAGCAGAGATGACAGTTTTTACAACTTC. The chain employs TRBV9 and TRBJ1-2, with D maybe TRBD1 (5 bases). The germline V gene has CDR1 SGDLS and CDR2 YYNGEE. The CDR3 runs to 11 residues. Together with reference TRBV9 and TRBJ1-2, the CDR3 gives the full variable domain: DSGVTQTPKHLITATGQRVTLRCSPRSGDLSVYWYQQSLDQGLQFLIQYYNGEERAKGNILERFSAQQFPDLHSELNLSSLELGDSALYFCASRDDSFYNFGSGTRLTVV.

This clonotype was seen at least ten times. V gene TRBV20-1 combines with J gene TRBJ2-3; D perhaps matches TRBD1 (5 bases). Trimming took off 6 bases at V and 4 bases at J, with 14 bases between the two ends. This CDR3 contains 13 residues. Germline values: CDR1 DFQATT, CDR2 SNEGSKA (reference sequence). The chain's CDR3 is CSAPLQGADTQYF. The CDR3 coding sequence is TGCAGTGCCCCGCTGCAGGGCGCAGATACGCAGTATTTT.